Following are 5 T cell receptor beta chains from one sample sequenced in a study of shared clonotypes between healthy human individuals. Using immunoSEQ multiplex PCR, the repertoire was profiled, and TCRdb retains in-frame clones only, with some absent. This sample has over 700,000 clones; roughly two thirds occur once, and the top ten carry under 2%. The sample was memory CD4+ T cells sorted from blood. Subset of the sample: CD45RA-negative fraction. All receptors come from a woman in her twenties or thirties in good health.

This clone appeared many times. The chain is built from TRBV11-2 and TRBJ1-1; a possible D gene is TRBD1 (6 bases). CDR1 is SGHAT and CDR2 is FQNNGV in the germline V gene. V shed 4 bases and J shed 5 bases, with 14 bases lying between them. The CDR3 sequence is 14 residues long. As DNA, the CDR3 is TGTGCCAGCAGCTCACCCAGGGGCAGTACTGAAGCTTTCTTT. Its translation is CASSSPRGSTEAFF.

V usage is TRBV10-3 and J usage is TRBJ1-1; tentative D call: TRBD1 (6 bases). CDR1 and CDR2 (germline): ENHRY, SYGVKD. Trimming stripped 3 bases from V and 1 base from J, with 12 bases between. There are 15 residues in the CDR3. The CDR3 region has the DNA TGTGCCATCAGTGACCCACAGGGTAAGAACACTGAAGCTTTCTTT. Translating gives CAISDPQGKNTEAFF.

The chain combines TRBV28 with TRBJ1-5; no reliable D call. CDR3 size: 14 residues. The germline V gene encodes CDR1 MDHEN and CDR2 SYDVKM. Trimming removed 8 bases at V and 5 bases at J, with 16 bases between. CDR3 nucleotide sequence: TGTGCCAGCTACCAGGAAGGGCACCATCAGCCCCAGCATTTT. The encoded protein is CASYQEGHHQPQHF.

V usage is TRBV5-6 and J usage is TRBJ1-2, with D perhaps matching TRBD1 (5 bases). V lost 4 bases to trimming and J lost 4 bases, with 8 bases between them. From germline, CDR1 is SGHDT and CDR2 YYEEEE. The CDR3 contains 12 residues. The CDR3 protein is CASSIGVYGYTF. In DNA, the CDR3 is TGTGCCAGCAGCATAGGGGTCTATGGCTACACCTTC.

The chain carries TRBV28 and TRBJ1-2, with D possibly being TRBD1 (6 bases). The CDR3 is 14 residues long. The germline V gene has CDR1 MDHEN and CDR2 SYDVKM. V shed 9 bases and J shed 6 bases, with 20 bases lying between them. DNA for the CDR3: TGTGCCAGTAGGAAGAACAGGGATTCGCATGGCTACACCTTC. This encodes CASRKNRDSHGYTF.